This T cell receptor beta chain was obtained from a study of shared T cell receptors in the human thymus. Produced via immunoSEQ multiplex PCR; TCRdb's table is partial and in-frame only. The sample gives roughly 560,000 clones, around 78% of which show up once; 0.01% to 0.015% is in the top ten. Germline CDR1 is MNHNS and CDR2 is SASEGT. The CDR3 is 14 residues long. V lost 4 bases, J lost 5 bases, and 14 bases lay in between. These data also featured in a second study, about human thymus T cells. That source notes: Infants served as donors; they were healthy and Finnish and were having corrective surgery for congenital heart defects. It was from resections taken during corrective heart surgery that the thymus tissue came. What appeared biased in thymic and blood repertoires was the usage of V and J genes. Related studies noted strongly shared thymic repertoires across unrelated people.

The sequence derives from a boy younger than two with a congenital heart defect. The sequenced sample was thymocytes. V is TRBV6-1 and J is TRBJ1-2; the D gene is possibly TRBD1 (5 bases). The DNA for the CDR3 is TGTGCCAGCAGTGGAACAGGACCGCCTTATGGCTACACCTTC. This gives the protein CASSGTGPPYGYTF.